The present T cell receptor (beta chain) was sequenced within a study of T cell changes during pregnancy in multiple sclerosis. TCRdb keeps only in-frame clones here, not all; method: immunoSEQ multiplex PCR. The sample contains approximately 92,000 clones, about 92% of which appear only once. Ten or more counts support this clone. CDR1 MNHEY and CDR2 SVGAGI come from the germline V gene. The V and J ends lost 6 bases and 5 bases, in that order; junction bases with no gene match: 7. The CDR3 totals 13 residues. This chain joins TRBV6-5 and TRBJ2-7; 7 positions match TRBD2. The sequence derives from a female donor with multiple sclerosis, enrolled in a pregnancy study. Sequenced material: peripheral blood, taken in the first trimester of pregnancy. CDR3 sequence: CASRLRESNEQYF. The DNA for the CDR3 is TGTGCCAGCAGGTTGCGGGAGAGTAACGAGCAGTACTTC.